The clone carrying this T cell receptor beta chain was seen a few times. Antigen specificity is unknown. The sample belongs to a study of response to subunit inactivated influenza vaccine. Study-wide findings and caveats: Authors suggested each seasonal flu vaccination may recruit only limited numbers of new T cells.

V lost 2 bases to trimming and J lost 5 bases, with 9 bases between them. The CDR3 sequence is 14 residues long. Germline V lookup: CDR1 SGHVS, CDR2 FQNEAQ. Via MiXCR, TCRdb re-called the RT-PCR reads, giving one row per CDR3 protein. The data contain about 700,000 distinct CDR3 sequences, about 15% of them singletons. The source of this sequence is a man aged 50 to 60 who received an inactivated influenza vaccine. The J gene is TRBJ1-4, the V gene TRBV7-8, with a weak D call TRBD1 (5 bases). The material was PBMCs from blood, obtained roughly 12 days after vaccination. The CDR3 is CASSLPGGNEKLFF. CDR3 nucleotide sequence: TGTGCCAGCAGCTTACCTGGGGGAAATGAAAAACTGTTTTTT.